The 18 T cell receptor beta chains listed next were all sequenced from one sample in a study of CD8 T cells in ankylosing spondylitis. Overall study results and limits: Characteristic of ankylosing spondylitis blood, it appeared, was a TCR beta motif comprising about 8 highly homologous variants.

TCRdb passed the 5' RACE reads through MiXCR, listing each CDR3 protein once. This table has around 450,000 distinct CDR3 sequences, 25% to 30% appearing once. Their antigens remain unidentified. What was sequenced was blood, either unsorted or a sorted T cell fraction (not recorded which). Source of these receptors: a male donor with ankylosing spondylitis.

This clonotype was recorded a few times. The V call is TRBV3-1, the J call TRBJ2-5, with D unresolved. Trimming removed 5 bases from V and 5 bases from J, with 6 bases in between. Germline lookup yields CDR1 LGHDT and CDR2 YNNKEL (reference sequence). This CDR3 comprises 11 residues. DNA for the CDR3: TGTGCCAGCAGCTCTGTGGAGACCCAGTACTTC. Translated, it gives CASSSVETQYF.

The chain couples TRBV2 to TRBJ1-5; TRBD1 matches 8 bases. V lost 5 bases and J lost 5; bases outside the gene matches: 2. The CDR3 totals 13 residues. Germline V gene data show CDR1 as SNHLY and CDR2 as FYNNEI. The CDR3 is CASSRQGYQPQHF. In nucleotides, the CDR3 is TGTGCCAGCAGTAGACAGGGGTATCAGCCCCAGCATTTT.

This chain links TRBV2 with TRBJ1-5; D unresolved. V gave up 7 bases and J gave up 2 bases, with 12 bases separating them. CDR3 length: 14 residues. Germline CDR1 is SNHLY and CDR2 is FYNNEI. The chain's CDR3 is CASIDGAGNQPQHF. The DNA of the CDR3 is TGTGCCAGCATAGATGGTGCTGGCAATCAGCCCCAGCATTTT.

The chain joins TRBV11-2 to TRBJ1-1; D may be TRBD1 (6 bases). The V end was cut by 1 base, the J end by 0 bases, with 9 bases between. The CDR3 has 15 amino acids. Germline CDR1 is SGHAT and CDR2 is FQNNGV. DNA of the CDR3: TGTGCCAGCAGCTTAGTGGGGGGCATGAACACTGAAGCTTTCTTT. This codes for CASSLVGGMNTEAFF.

This chain connects TRBV2 to TRBJ2-7, with a weak D call TRBD2 (5 bases). Germline CDR1 and CDR2: SNHLY and FYNNEI. Trimming left V 2 bases short and J 8 bases short, with 10 bases between. The CDR3 is 12 residues long. The CDR3, as DNA: TGTGCCAGCAGTGAACGGCAGACTAAGCAGTACTTC. Protein sequence: CASSERQTKQYF.

This clonotype showed up just a few times. This chain joins TRBV5-1 and TRBJ2-2; D is uncertain. Trimming took 5 bases from V and 6 from J, leaving 14 bases between them. CDR3 length: 14 residues. Germline-derived CDR1 and CDR2 are SGHRS and YFSETQ. The CDR3 DNA reads as TGCGCCAGCAGACCTGTGGTGGGCTCCGGGGAGCTGTTTTTT. Protein: CASRPVVGSGELFF.

The chain joins TRBV20-1 to TRBJ2-1, with D perhaps matching TRBD2 (6 bases). Germline CDR1 is DFQATT and CDR2 is SNEGSKA (reference sequence). This CDR3 spans 18 amino acids. The V end lost 1 base, the J end lost 0 bases, and 19 bases lay between the germline ends. The DNA for the CDR3 is TGCAGTGCTAGAGCTGGATTAGCGGACGATAGCTCCTACAATGAGCAGTTCTTC. Encoded protein: CSARAGLADDSSYNEQFF.

The V and J genes are TRBV5-1 and TRBJ1-1, with D possibly being TRBD1 (6 bases). The germline gives CDR1 SGHRS, CDR2 YFSETQ. The CDR3 has 15 residues. V was clipped by 0 bases and J by 1 base, with 10 bases between them. CDR3 in DNA: TGCGCCAGCAGCTTGGGGGCGACAGGGAACACTGAAGCTTTCTTT. It specifies CASSLGATGNTEAFF.

This clonotype showed up just a few times. This rearrangement joins TRBV10-3 to TRBJ2-7; 10 bases align to TRBD2. Germline V lookup: CDR1 ENHRY, CDR2 SYGVKD. V was pared by 3 bases and J by 2 bases, with 4 bases of the junction left unmatched. This CDR3 contains 15 residues. In nucleotides, the CDR3 is TGTGCCATCAGTGACCAACTAGCGGGAACCTACGAGCAGTACGTC. Translating gives CAISDQLAGTYEQYV.

In its sample, this clonotype was seen a few times. The chain employs TRBV15 and TRBJ2-2; 7 bases align to TRBD1. Germline CDR1 and CDR2: LNHNV and YYDKDF (reference sequence). The CDR3 runs to 17 residues. The trim removed 0 bases at V and 6 bases at J, leaving 10 bases unmatched. This chain's CDR3 is CATSRDRGQFMAGELFF. CDR3 in DNA: TGTGCCACCAGCAGAGATAGGGGACAGTTTATGGCCGGGGAGCTGTTTTTT.

DNA of the CDR3: TGTGCCAGCAGTGAATGGGGGGACAGTGGCGAGAGAGCTAACTATGGCTACACCTTC. It is translated as CASSEWGDSGERANYGYTF. V gene TRBV25-1 combines with J gene TRBJ1-2; TRBD1 aligns across 7 bases. V shed 1 base and J 0 bases; nucleotides not matched to a gene: 14. The CDR3 covers 19 residues. In germline, CDR1 is MGHDK, CDR2 SYGVNS.

This clonotype was observed a few times. The rearrangement uses TRBV10-3 and TRBJ1-2, with 7 bases aligning to TRBD1. The length of the CDR3 is 15 residues. CDR1 and CDR2 from the germline V gene are ENHRY and SYGVKD. V gave up 7 bases and J gave up 6 bases; unmatched junction bases: 14. Written as DNA, the CDR3 is TGTGCCATCACCAGCAGGGGGTACGGGGGTAATGGCTACACCTTC. It encodes CAITSRGYGGNGYTF.

This clonotype turned up a few times. The chain's CDR3 is CASSENRAVTNYGYTF. In DNA form, the CDR3 reads TGTGCCAGCAGTGAAAACCGAGCCGTAACTAACTATGGCTACACCTTC. The chain joins TRBV2 to TRBJ1-2; D is unclear. This CDR3 contains 16 residues. V shed 2 bases and J shed 0 bases, with 13 bases lying between them. In germline, CDR1 is SNHLY, CDR2 FYNNEI.

This clonotype has a count of ten or more. The chain carries TRBV29-1 and TRBJ2-7, with 10 bases matching TRBD2. Germline V CDR1 and CDR2: SQVTM, ANQGSEA. J gave up 2 bases and V 6 bases, and 4 bases lay outside the gene matches. This CDR3 contains 13 residues. The CDR3 coding sequence is TGCAGCGTAAGGACTAGCGGAGCCTACGAGCAGTACTTC. This sequence encodes CSVRTSGAYEQYF.

The rearrangement uses TRBV4-2 and TRBJ1-1; a weak D match, TRBD1 (5 bases). V was pared by 2 bases and J by 0 bases, with 13 bases between. CDR1 and CDR2 (germline): LGHNA, YNFKEQ. The CDR3 is 16 residues long. The CDR3 protein is CASSQYQGDMNTEAFF. CDR3 sequence (DNA): TGTGCCAGCAGCCAATACCAGGGCGACATGAACACTGAAGCTTTCTTT.

There are a few counts of this clonotype. J is TRBJ2-7 and V is TRBV10-2; TRBD1 aligns across 7 bases. The germline gives CDR1 WSHSY, CDR2 SAAADI. This CDR3 contains 12 residues. J gave up 3 bases and V 8 bases, and 4 bases lay outside the gene matches. The CDR3 here is CASRTGIYEQYF. CDR3 bases: TGCGCCAGCCGGACAGGAATCTACGAGCAGTACTTC.

The chain combines TRBV29-1 with TRBJ1-5; D is possibly TRBD1 (6 bases). CDR1 SQVTM and CDR2 ANQGSEA come from the germline V gene. With 6 bases removed from V and 11 bases from J, the gap between germline ends came to 17 bases. This CDR3 contains 12 residues. CDR3 loop: CSVGQPGEAQHF. In DNA, the CDR3 is TGCAGCGTAGGACAGCCCGGTGAGGCCCAGCATTTT.

This clonotype was counted only a few times. In DNA, the CDR3 is TGCGCCAGCAGCTTACAGGGAACGGGGCAGCCCCAGCATTTT. This codes for CASSLQGTGQPQHF. This sequence joins TRBV5-1 and TRBJ1-5; maybe TRBD1 (6 bases). The germline gives CDR1 SGHRS, CDR2 YFSETQ. The V and J ends lost 2 bases and 7 bases respectively, with 13 bases between them. This CDR3 comprises 14 residues.